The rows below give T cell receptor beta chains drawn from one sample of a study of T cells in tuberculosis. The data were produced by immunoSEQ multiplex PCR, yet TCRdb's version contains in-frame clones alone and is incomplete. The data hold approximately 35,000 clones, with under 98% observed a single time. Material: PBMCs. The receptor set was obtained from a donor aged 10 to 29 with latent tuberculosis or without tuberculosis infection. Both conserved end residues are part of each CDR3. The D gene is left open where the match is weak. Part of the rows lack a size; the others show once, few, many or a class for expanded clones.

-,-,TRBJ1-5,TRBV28,CASSPRKGWDQPQHF,TGTGCCAGCAGTCCCCGTAAGGGGTGGGATCAGCCCCAGCATTTT
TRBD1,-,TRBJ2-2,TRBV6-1,CASSPDRGLTGELFF,TGTGCCAGCAGCCCGGACAGGGGGCTTACCGGGGAGCTGTTTTTT
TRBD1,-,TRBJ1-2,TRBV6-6,CASSYSMMGTGDGYTF,TGTGCCAGCAGTTACTCCATGATGGGGACAGGGGATGGCTACACCTTC
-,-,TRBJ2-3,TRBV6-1,CASTGLGGSDTQYF,TGTGCCAGCACTGGACTAGGGGGGTCAGATACGCAGTATTTT
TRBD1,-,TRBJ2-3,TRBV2,CASRWDRVTSDTQYF,TGTGCCAGCAGATGGGACAGGGTGACATCAGATACGCAGTATTTT
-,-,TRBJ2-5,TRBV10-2,CASSDRTAGKETQYF,TGCGCCAGCAGTGACCGGACAGCCGGGAAAGAGACCCAGTACTTC
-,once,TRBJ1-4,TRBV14,CASSRQGGTNEKLFF,TGTGCCAGCAGCCGCCAGGGCGGAACTAATGAAAAACTGTTTTTT
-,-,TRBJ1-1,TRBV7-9,CASSPHRDYLRGAFF,TGTGCCAGCAGCCCCCATCGGGACTATCTTAGAGGGGCTTTCTTT
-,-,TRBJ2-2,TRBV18,CASSPPVGQGSTGELFF,TGTGCCAGCTCACCACCTGTCGGGCAGGGGAGCACCGGGGAGCTGTTTTTT
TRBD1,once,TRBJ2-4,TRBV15,CATSLQGETKNIQYF,TGTGCCACCAGCCTTCAGGGGGAGACCAAAAACATTCAGTACTTC
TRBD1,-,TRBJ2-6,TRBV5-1,CASSLEGTGVSLSGANVLTF,TGCGCCAGCAGCTTGGAAGGGACAGGGGTATCTTTATCTGGGGCCAACGTCCTGACTTTC
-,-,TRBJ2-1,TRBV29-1,CSVDGTSGSSYNEQFF,TGCAGCGTTGACGGGACTTCGGGGAGCTCCTACAATGAGCAGTTCTTC
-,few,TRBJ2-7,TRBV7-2,CASRPKDSPAYEQYF,TGTGCCAGCAGGCCTAAGGACTCTCCCGCCTACGAGCAGTACTTC
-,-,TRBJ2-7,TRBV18,CASSAPKIRRIYEQYF,TGTGCCAGCTCAGCCCCTAAAATCCGGAGGATCTACGAGCAGTACTTC